This T cell receptor beta chain is from a study of shared clonotypes between healthy human individuals. This CDR3 has 16 amino acids. Per the germline V gene, CDR1 is KGHSH and CDR2 is LQKENI. After removal of 2 bases from V and 0 bases from J, the junction contained 7 bases not matched to a gene. Measured with immunoSEQ multiplex PCR; TCRdb has only the in-frame clones, and not every one. The data show 1 million to 1.3 million clones, around 78% seen once. This clone was detected ten times or more. This sequence joins TRBV18 and TRBJ2-7, with 7 positions matching TRBD2. The sequence was collected from a man between 18 and 29 years old in good health. Some clones in this sample may be carry-over from other donors' samples. Material for sequencing was memory CD4+ T cells from PBMCs. Documented subset: CD45RA-negative fraction. The CDR3 DNA follows: TGTGCCAGCTCACCAGGTGGTAGCGGGTTCTCCTACGAGCAGTACTTC. This gives the protein CASSPGGSGFSYEQYF.